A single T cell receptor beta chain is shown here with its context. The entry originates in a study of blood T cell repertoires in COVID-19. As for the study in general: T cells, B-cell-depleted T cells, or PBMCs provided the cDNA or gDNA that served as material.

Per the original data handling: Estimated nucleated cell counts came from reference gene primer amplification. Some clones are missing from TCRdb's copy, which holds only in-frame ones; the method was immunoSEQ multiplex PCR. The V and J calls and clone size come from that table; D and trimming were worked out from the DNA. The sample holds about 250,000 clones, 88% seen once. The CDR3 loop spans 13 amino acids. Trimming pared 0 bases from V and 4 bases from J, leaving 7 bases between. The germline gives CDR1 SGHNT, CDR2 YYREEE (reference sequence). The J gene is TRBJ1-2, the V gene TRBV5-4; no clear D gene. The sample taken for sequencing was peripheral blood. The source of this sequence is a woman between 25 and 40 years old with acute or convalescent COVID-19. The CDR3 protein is CASSLAQPYGYTF. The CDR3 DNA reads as TGTGCCAGCAGCTTGGCACAGCCCTATGGCTACACCTTC.